The 24 T cell receptor beta chains below come from one sample, sequenced in a study of OX40 agonist ivuxolimab in advanced cancers. The protocol was immunoSEQ multiplex PCR, while the TCRdb copy is restricted to in-frame clones and leaves out a portion. The sample consists of 82,000 or so clones, 85% to 90% of them appearing once. Sequencing was performed on CD4+ or CD8+ T cells sorted from blood, taken in a trial of the OX40 agonist ivuxolimab. The receptors originated from an adult with an advanced solid tumor such as melanoma, head and neck, liver or kidney cancer.

J is TRBJ1-2 and V is TRBV6-4; no firm D call. The germline CDR1 and CDR2 sequences are MRHNA and SNTAGT. The V end lost 0 bases, the J end lost 8 bases, and 7 bases lay between the germline ends. The CDR3 spans 12 residues. The CDR3 DNA follows: TGTGCCAGCAGTGACTCTATGGGGGGCTACACCTTC. Its translation is CASSDSMGGYTF.

Points on this clone: Other nucleotide sequences from this sample produce the same CDR3. The chain joins TRBV6-1 to TRBJ2-1, with TRBD2 matching 7 bases. The CDR3 totals 16 residues. After removal of 2 bases from V and 4 bases from J, the junction contained 8 bases not matched to a gene. Germline CDR1 and CDR2: MNHNS and SASEGT. As DNA, the CDR3 is TGTGCCAGCAGTGAAAGGGGCGGGGGAACTTACAATGAGCAGTTCTTC. It translates to CASSERGGGTYNEQFF.

The rearrangement uses TRBV6-6 and TRBJ2-7; tentatively, D is TRBD1 or TRBD2 (6 bases each). The V and J ends lost 9 bases and 5 bases respectively, with 17 bases between them. CDR1 is MNHNY and CDR2 is SVGAGI in the germline V gene (reference sequence). This CDR3 is built from 13 residues. CDR3 amino acids: CASGRGAGHEQYF. In DNA, the CDR3 is TGTGCCAGTGGTAGGGGGGCTGGACACGAGCAGTACTTC.

The chain is built from TRBV13 and TRBJ2-1; 12 positions match TRBD2. The junction had 15 bases not matched to a gene; V was cut back by 2 bases and J by 10 bases. Germline loops: CDR1 PRHDT, CDR2 FYEKMQ (reference sequence). This CDR3 has 18 amino acids. CDR3 in amino acids: CASSLRNRLAGDKREQFF. The CDR3 DNA is TGTGCCAGCAGCTTACGCAATAGACTAGCGGGGGACAAAAGAGAGCAGTTCTTC.

This clone was seen once. The chain is built from TRBV5-1 and TRBJ1-2, with TRBD1 matching 7 bases. CDR3 length equals 13 residues. Germline CDR1 reads SGHRS; CDR2 reads YFSETQ. V lost 0 bases to trimming and J lost 5 bases; unmatched junction nucleotides: 1. As DNA, the CDR3 is TGCGCCAGCAGCTTGGCGACAGGGTATGGCTACACCTTC. It specifies CASSLATGYGYTF.

The chain carries TRBV5-5 and TRBJ1-4; D is unresolved. Germline V lookup: CDR1 SGHKS, CDR2 YYEKEE (reference sequence). V was shortened by 0 bases and J by 0 bases, with 6 bases between the two germline ends. This CDR3 has 15 amino acids. CDR3 DNA: TGTGCCAGCAGCTTGGGCGGAGCAACTAATGAAAAACTGTTTTTT. This encodes CASSLGGATNEKLFF.

This chain connects TRBV14 to TRBJ1-2, with 7 positions matching TRBD1. Unmatched junction bases numbered 9, after V lost 4 bases and J lost 4 bases. In germline, CDR1 is SGHDN, CDR2 FVKESK. This CDR3 contains 15 residues. The CDR3 nucleotides read TGTGCCAGCAGCCGTCTACGACAGGGCCTCTATGGCTACACCTTC. Residues: CASSRLRQGLYGYTF. Full variable domain (outside the CDR3, taken from reference TRBV14 and TRBJ1-2): EAGVTQFPSHSVIEKGQTVTLRCDPISGHDNLYWYRRVMGKEIKFLLHFVKESKQDESGMPNNRFLAERTGGTYSTLKVQPAELEDSGVYFCASSRLRQGLYGYTFGSGTRLTVV.

The sample holds a few counts of this clone. The gene calls are TRBV6-5 and TRBJ2-5; D is ambiguous. The V end lost 0 bases, the J end lost 4 bases, and 15 bases lay between the germline ends. Per germline, CDR1 MNHEY and CDR2 SVGAGI. The CDR3 extends over 16 amino acids. In nucleotides, the CDR3 is TGTGCCAGCAGTTACTCGACGATGGGATATGGAGAGACCCAGTACTTC. This gives the protein CASSYSTMGYGETQYF.

The chain joins TRBV2 to TRBJ2-3; possible D gene TRBD2, 5 bases. V lost 7 bases, J lost 0 bases, and 14 bases lay in between. Germline V gene lookup returns CDR1 SNHLY and CDR2 FYNNEI. The CDR3 covers 15 residues. The CDR3 DNA reads as TGTGCCAGCAACCCTCTAGCTACCAGCACAGATACGCAGTATTTT. Translated: CASNPLATSTDTQYF.

V usage is TRBV7-2 and J usage is TRBJ2-1; D not certain. Germline values: CDR1 SGHTA, CDR2 FQGNSA. This CDR3 contains 12 residues. V was shortened by 4 bases and J by 12 bases, with 13 bases between the two germline ends. The CDR3 here is CASSSPNGAQFF. The CDR3 bases are TGTGCCAGCAGCTCCCCAAACGGCGCGCAGTTCTTC. Combining the CDR3 with reference TRBV7-2 and TRBJ2-1 gives the whole variable domain GAGVSQSPSNKVTEKGKDVELRCDPISGHTALYWYRQSLGQGLEFLIYFQGNSAPDKSGLPSDRFSAERTGGSVSTLTIQRTQQEDSAVYLCASSSPNGAQFFGPGTRLTVL.

The CDR3 nucleotides are TGTGCCAGCAGTGCCCGGGACACTGGAAACACCATATATTTT. It yields the protein CASSARDTGNTIYF. The gene calls are TRBV6-1 and TRBJ1-3, with D possibly TRBD1 on 6 matching bases. Per germline, CDR1 MNHNS and CDR2 SASEGT. Trimming pared 4 bases from V and 2 bases from J, leaving 9 bases between. The CDR3 sequence is 14 residues long.

The chain is built from TRBV28 and TRBJ1-2; 8 bases match TRBD1. CDR3 length equals 17 residues. The V gene end was trimmed by 8 bases and the J gene end by 5 bases; junction bases not matched to a gene: 19. The germline CDR1 and CDR2 sequences are MDHEN and SYDVKM. In DNA, the CDR3 is TGTGCCAGCCGACCTTTCCTCGGACAGGGTAATATATATGGCTACACCTTC. This encodes CASRPFLGQGNIYGYTF.

The chain has TRBV11-1 and TRBJ2-7; D unresolved. Germline CDR1 reads SGHAT; CDR2 reads FQDESV (reference sequence). CDR3 length: 14 amino acids. Trimming shortened V by 2 bases and J by 0 bases, and 8 bases separated the two germline ends. Written as DNA, the CDR3 is TGTGCCAGCAGCTTATCTCCTAGCTCCTACGAGCAGTACTTC. Its translation: CASSLSPSSYEQYF.

This clone was seen more than once but under ten times. The rearrangement uses TRBV10-2 and TRBJ1-1; D gene unclear. Germline-derived CDR1 and CDR2 are WSHSY and SAAADI. The CDR3 covers 11 residues. Trimming shortened V by 7 bases and J by 3 bases, and 6 bases separated the two germline ends. CDR3 DNA sequence: TGCGCCAGCATAGTAGACACTGAAGCTTTCTTT. Encoded protein: CASIVDTEAFF.

This rearrangement joins TRBV6-6 to TRBJ1-1; no clear D gene. Trimming removed 2 bases at V and 1 base at J, with 8 bases between. The CDR3 consists of 14 residues. Germline CDR1 and CDR2: MNHNY and SVGAGI (reference sequence). The CDR3 protein is CASSYHPRNTEAFF. CDR3 nucleotides: TGTGCCAGCAGTTACCACCCAAGGAACACTGAAGCTTTCTTT.

V and J are TRBV5-8 and TRBJ1-4; D gene uncertain. The CDR3 totals 15 residues. Trimming removed 0 bases at V and 8 bases at J, with 14 bases between. Germline assignment: CDR1 SGHTS and CDR2 YDEGEE. CDR3 coding DNA: TGTGCCAGCAGCTTGGAGGTCGAGACGACAGAAAAACTGTTTTTT. It specifies CASSLEVETTEKLFF.

The chain links TRBV2 to TRBJ1-3; D is undetermined. Germline V lookup: CDR1 SNHLY, CDR2 FYNNEI. The CDR3 spans 13 residues. V was pared by 5 bases and J by 6 bases, with 11 bases between. For the CDR3, the DNA is TGTGCCAGCAGTCCCCGGGGTGTAAACACCATATATTTT. Protein: CASSPRGVNTIYF.

V gene TRBV28 combines with J gene TRBJ1-2; D is unresolved. The germline CDR1 and CDR2 sequences are MDHEN and SYDVKM. V shed 7 bases and J shed 8 bases, with 23 bases lying between them. This CDR3 has 15 residues. The CDR3: CASTSLLGQLGGYTF. The CDR3 DNA reads TGTGCCAGCACCTCTCTACTCGGCCAGCTGGGGGGCTACACCTTC.

The V and J genes are TRBV5-8 and TRBJ2-5, with 10 bases lining up with TRBD1. J lost 5 bases, V lost 2 bases, and 6 bases had no gene match. The CDR3 consists of 15 residues. The V gene's germline CDR1 is SGHTS and CDR2 YDEGEE. The CDR3 DNA reads TGTGCCAGCAGCTTTGGGACAGGGGTGGATGAGACCCAGTACTTC. Protein: CASSFGTGVDETQYF.

This clone was recorded only once. CDR3 sequence reads: CASSRIPGQSYGYTF. The CDR3 DNA reads as TGCGCCAGCAGCCGAATCCCGGGACAGTCTTATGGCTACACCTTC. The chain joins TRBV5-1 to TRBJ1-2, with 7 positions matching TRBD1. The germline gives CDR1 SGHRS, CDR2 YFSETQ. The CDR3 has 15 residues. Unmatched junction bases numbered 11, after V lost 4 bases and J lost 5 bases.

The chain couples TRBV7-2 to TRBJ2-7, with D uncertain. Between the trimmed V and J ends, which lost 5 bases and 0 bases, there was a span of 11 bases. Per the germline V gene, CDR1 is SGHTA and CDR2 is FQGNSA. The CDR3 runs 14 residues. The DNA for the CDR3 is TGTGCCAGCAGCAAGAGCTCACTCTCCTACGAGCAGTACTTC. This encodes CASSKSSLSYEQYF. The entire variable domain, with the rest obtained from reference TRBV7-2 and TRBJ2-7, is as follows: GAGVSQSPSNKVTEKGKDVELRCDPISGHTALYWYRQSLGQGLEFLIYFQGNSAPDKSGLPSDRFSAERTGGSVSTLTIQRTQQEDSAVYLCASSKSSLSYEQYFGPGTRLTVT.

The gene calls are TRBV19 and TRBJ2-5, with TRBD2 identical over 7 bases. The CDR3 length is 13 residues. Germline CDR1 is LNHDA and CDR2 is SQIVND (reference sequence). With V trimmed by 4 bases and J by 7 bases, 6 bases remained unmatched. Here the CDR3 reads CASSNGGEATQYF. The CDR3 nucleotides read TGTGCCAGTAGTAATGGGGGGGAGGCGACCCAGTACTTC.

The chain links TRBV23-1 to TRBJ1-1; TRBD1 matches 12 bases. TRBV23-1 is an ORF; its function is uncertain. The junction had 21 bases not matched to a gene; V was cut back by 7 bases and J by 0 bases. The CDR3 sequence is 21 residues long. CDR3 region: CASTQWATRDRGQRMNTEAFF. For the CDR3, the DNA is TGCGCCAGCACCCAATGGGCTACCAGGGACAGGGGGCAAAGAATGAACACTGAAGCTTTCTTT.

The J gene is TRBJ2-2, the V gene TRBV5-1, with D tentatively TRBD1 (5 bases). The germline gives CDR1 SGHRS, CDR2 YFSETQ. The CDR3 covers 14 residues. Trimming removed 0 bases at V and 4 bases at J, with 7 bases between. The CDR3 DNA sequence: TGCGCCAGCAGCTTGGGACAGTTCACCGGGGAGCTGTTTTTT. Translating gives CASSLGQFTGELFF.